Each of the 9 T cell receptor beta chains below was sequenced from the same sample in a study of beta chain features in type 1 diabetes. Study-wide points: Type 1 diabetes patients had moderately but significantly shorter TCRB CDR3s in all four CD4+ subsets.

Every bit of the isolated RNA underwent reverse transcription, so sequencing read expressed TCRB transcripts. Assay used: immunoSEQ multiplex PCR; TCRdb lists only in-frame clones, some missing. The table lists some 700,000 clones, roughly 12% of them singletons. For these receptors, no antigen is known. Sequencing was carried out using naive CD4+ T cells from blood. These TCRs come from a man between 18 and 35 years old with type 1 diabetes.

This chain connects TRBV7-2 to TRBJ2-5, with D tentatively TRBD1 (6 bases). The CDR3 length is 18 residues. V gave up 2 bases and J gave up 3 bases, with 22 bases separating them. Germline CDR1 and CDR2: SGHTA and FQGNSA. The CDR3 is CASSLPDSPWGEEETQYF. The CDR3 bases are TGTGCCAGCAGCTTACCGGACAGCCCATGGGGAGAAGAAGAGACCCAGTACTTC.

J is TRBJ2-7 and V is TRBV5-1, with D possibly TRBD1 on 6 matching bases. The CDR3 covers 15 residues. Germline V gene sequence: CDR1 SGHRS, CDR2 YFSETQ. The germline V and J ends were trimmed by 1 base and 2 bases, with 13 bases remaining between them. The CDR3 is CASSLYQGRTYEQYF. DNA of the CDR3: TGCGCCAGCAGCTTGTACCAGGGGAGAACCTACGAGCAGTACTTC. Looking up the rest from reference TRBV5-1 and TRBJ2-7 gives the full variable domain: KAGVTQTPRYLIKTRGQQVTLSCSPISGHRSVSWYQQTPGQGLQFLFEYFSETQRNKGNFPGRFSGRQFSNSRSEMNVSTLELGDSALYLCASSLYQGRTYEQYFGPGTRLTVT.

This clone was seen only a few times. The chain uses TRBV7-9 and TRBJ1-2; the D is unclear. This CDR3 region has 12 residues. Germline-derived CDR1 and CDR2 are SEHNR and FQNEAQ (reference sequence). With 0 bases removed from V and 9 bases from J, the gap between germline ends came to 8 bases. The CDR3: CASSLALHRYTF. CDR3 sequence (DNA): TGTGCCAGCAGCTTAGCCCTCCATCGCTACACCTTC.

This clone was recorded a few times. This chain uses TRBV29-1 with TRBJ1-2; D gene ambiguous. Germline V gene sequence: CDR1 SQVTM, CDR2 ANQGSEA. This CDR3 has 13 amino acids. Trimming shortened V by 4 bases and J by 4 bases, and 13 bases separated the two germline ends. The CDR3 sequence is CSVVPGSSYGYTF. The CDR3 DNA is TGCAGCGTTGTCCCGGGTTCGTCCTATGGCTACACCTTC.

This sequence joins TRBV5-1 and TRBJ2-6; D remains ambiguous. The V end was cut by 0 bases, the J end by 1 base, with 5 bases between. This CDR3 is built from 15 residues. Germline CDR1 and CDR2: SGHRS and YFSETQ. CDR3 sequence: CASSLEASGANVLTF. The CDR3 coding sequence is TGCGCCAGCAGCTTGGAGGCTTCTGGGGCCAACGTCCTGACTTTC.

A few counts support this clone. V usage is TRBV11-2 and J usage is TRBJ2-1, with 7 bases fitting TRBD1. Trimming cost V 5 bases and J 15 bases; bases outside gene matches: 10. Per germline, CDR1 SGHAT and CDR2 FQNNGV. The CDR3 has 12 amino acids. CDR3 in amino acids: CASSPRQGRTFF. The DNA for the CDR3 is TGTGCCAGCAGCCCACGACAGGGAAGGACGTTCTTC.

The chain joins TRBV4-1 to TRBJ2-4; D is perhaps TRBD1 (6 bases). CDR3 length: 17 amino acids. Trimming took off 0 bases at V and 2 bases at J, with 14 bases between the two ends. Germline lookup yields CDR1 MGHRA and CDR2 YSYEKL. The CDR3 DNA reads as TGCGCCAGCAGCCAAGATTGGGACCAGGGGACCAAAAACATTCAGTACTTC. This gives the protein CASSQDWDQGTKNIQYF.

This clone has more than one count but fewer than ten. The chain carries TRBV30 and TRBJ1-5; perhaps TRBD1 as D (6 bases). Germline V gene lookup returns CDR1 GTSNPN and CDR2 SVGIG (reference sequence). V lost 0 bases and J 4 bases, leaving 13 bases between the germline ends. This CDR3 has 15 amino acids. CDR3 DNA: TGTGCCTGGAGTGTCCAGGGACACCCTAATCAGCCCCAGCATTTT. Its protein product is CAWSVQGHPNQPQHF.

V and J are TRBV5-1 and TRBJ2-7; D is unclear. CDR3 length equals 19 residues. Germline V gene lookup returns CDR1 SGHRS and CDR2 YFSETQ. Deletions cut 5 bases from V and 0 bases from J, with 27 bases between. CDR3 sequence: CASRFRAPDLSASSYEQYF. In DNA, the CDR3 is TGCGCCAGCAGGTTCCGGGCTCCAGATTTATCAGCCAGCTCCTACGAGCAGTACTTC.